These 13 T cell receptor beta chains were all obtained from the same sample, sequenced in a study of blood T cell repertoires in COVID-19. The table came from immunoSEQ multiplex PCR; TCRdb's copy has only in-frame clones and leaves some out. The sample shows approximately 250,000 clones, around 89% of them seen only once. The sequenced sample was PBMCs or T cells enriched from blood (not recorded which). Source of these receptors: a woman aged 25 to 39 who had recovered from COVID-19.

This clone was counted once. The chain has TRBV5-1 and TRBJ1-2; 7 bases agree with TRBD1. Germline CDR1 is SGHRS and CDR2 is YFSETQ. The CDR3 is 12 amino acids. Losses at the gene ends were 1 base for V and 13 bases for J; bases not matched to a gene: 7. The CDR3 nucleotides read TGCGCCAGCAGCTTGACCGACAGGGAGTGCACCTTC. Translated: CASSLTDRECTF.

J is TRBJ2-1 and V is TRBV11-2; D gene ambiguous. CDR3 length: 15 amino acids. V shed 3 bases and J shed 6 bases, with 15 bases lying between them. CDR1 and CDR2 (germline): SGHAT, FQNNGV. Written as DNA, the CDR3 is TGTGCCAGCAGCTTCTCTTTCAACTTCGGCAATGAGCAGTTCTTC. Translation gives CASSFSFNFGNEQFF.

The chain combines TRBV7-2 with TRBJ1-5; possible D gene TRBD1, 5 bases. CDR1 is SGHTA, CDR2 FQGNSA, per germline. CDR3 length equals 13 residues. V lost 2 bases and J lost 7, with 9 bases in between. DNA for the CDR3: TGTGCCAGCAGCTTATGGGGGGAACAGCCCCAGCATTTT. Amino acids: CASSLWGEQPQHF.

CDR3 nucleotide sequence: TGTGCCAGCAGCAGCGGGGGATCTGGGGCCAACGTCCTGACTTTC. Its protein product is CASSSGGSGANVLTF. This chain links TRBV5-4 with TRBJ2-6, with 8 bases lining up with TRBD2. Germline CDR1 and CDR2: SGHNT and YYREEE (reference sequence). This CDR3 spans 15 amino acids. The junction had 1 base not matched to a gene; V was cut back by 4 bases and J by 1 base. Full variable domain (outside the CDR3, taken from reference TRBV5-4 and TRBJ2-6): ETGVTQSPTHLIKTRGQQVTLRCSSQSGHNTVSWYQQALGQGPQFIFQYYREEENGRGNFPPRFSGLQFPNYSSELNVNALELDDSALYLCASSSGGSGANVLTFGAGSRLTVL.

The chain is built from TRBV24-1 and TRBJ2-1; 10 nucleotides align to TRBD2. This CDR3 has 16 amino acids. Germline CDR1 is KGHDR and CDR2 is SFDVKD. V dropped 0 bases and J dropped 5; count of bases not matched to a gene: 3. The CDR3 sequence is CATSDLSGRGNNEQFF. The CDR3 nucleotides read TGTGCCACCAGTGATTTGAGCGGGAGGGGAAACAATGAGCAGTTCTTC.

The rearrangement uses TRBV28 and TRBJ2-3; D possibly corresponds to TRBD1 (6 bases). Germline V gives CDR1 MDHEN, CDR2 SYDVKM. V gave up 6 bases and J gave up 0 bases, with 19 bases separating them. CDR3 size: 17 residues. The CDR3 spells CASRVGRQVQSTDTQYF. For the CDR3, the DNA is TGTGCCAGCAGAGTTGGCCGACAGGTTCAGAGCACAGATACGCAGTATTTT.

This chain connects TRBV24-1 to TRBJ2-1; D possibly corresponds to TRBD2 (8 bases). Trimming shortened V by 10 bases and J by 8 bases, and 23 bases separated the two germline ends. Germline-derived CDR1 and CDR2 are KGHDR and SFDVKD. CDR3 length equals 15 residues. The CDR3: CATSPGRGRMDEQFF. The CDR3 region has the DNA TGTGCCACTTCCCCCGGGAGGGGGCGCATGGATGAGCAGTTCTTC.

This clone was detected once. Here the CDR3 reads CASSMDRDTEAFF. DNA for the CDR3: TGTGCCAGCAGCATGGACAGGGACACTGAAGCTTTCTTT. V usage is TRBV7-8 and J usage is TRBJ1-1, with 8 bases aligning to TRBD1. CDR1 SGHVS and CDR2 FQNEAQ come from the germline V gene. This CDR3 spans 13 amino acids. After removal of 5 bases from V and 3 bases from J, the junction contained 2 bases not matched to a gene.

This clone came up a few times. The genes are TRBV30 and TRBJ2-7, with unresolved D. V lost 3 bases and J 10 bases, leaving 13 bases between the germline ends. CDR1 is GTSNPN and CDR2 is SVGIG in the germline V gene (reference sequence). The length of the CDR3 is 11 residues. The CDR3 region has the DNA TGTGCCTGGAGCAGGCTCCAACGTCAGTACTTC. Protein: CAWSRLQRQYF.

A few counts support this clone. The V call is TRBV15, the J call TRBJ2-7; D gene unclear. Germline CDR1 LNHNV, CDR2 YYDKDF (reference sequence). Trimming took off 1 base at V and 5 bases at J, with 15 bases between the two ends. The CDR3 consists of 15 residues. CDR3 DNA sequence: TGTGCCACCAGCAGAGGACCCTCGGCGGTGGACGAGCAGTACTTC. This sequence encodes CATSRGPSAVDEQYF.

This clone was counted between two and nine times. The chain carries TRBV5-6 and TRBJ1-6; tentative D call: TRBD1 (5 bases). Trimming shortened V by 2 bases and J by 6 bases, and 9 bases separated the two germline ends. Germline CDR1 is SGHDT and CDR2 is YYEEEE. The CDR3 runs to 14 residues. CDR3 protein: CASSLRQPNSPLHF. The CDR3 nucleotides are TGTGCCAGCAGCTTAAGACAGCCTAATTCACCCCTCCACTTT.

The V gene is TRBV7-2, the J gene TRBJ2-7, with TRBD1 matching over 11 bases. CDR1 and CDR2 from the germline V gene are SGHTA and FQGNSA. This CDR3 has 15 residues. Losses at the gene ends were 0 bases for V and 4 bases for J; bases not matched to a gene: 2. CDR3 loop: CASSLAGTGGYEQYF. The CDR3 DNA sequence: TGTGCCAGCAGCTTAGCCGGGACAGGGGGATACGAGCAGTACTTC.

This chain links TRBV19 with TRBJ2-7; 9 bases map to TRBD2. CDR1 and CDR2 (germline): LNHDA, SQIVND (reference sequence). The CDR3 is 17 amino acids. V was clipped by 1 base and J by 3 bases; unmatched bases: 10. Written as DNA, the CDR3 is TGTGCCAGTAGTATAGCGGTTTCAGAGACTAGCGGCTACGAGCAGTACTTC. Encoded protein: CASSIAVSETSGYEQYF.